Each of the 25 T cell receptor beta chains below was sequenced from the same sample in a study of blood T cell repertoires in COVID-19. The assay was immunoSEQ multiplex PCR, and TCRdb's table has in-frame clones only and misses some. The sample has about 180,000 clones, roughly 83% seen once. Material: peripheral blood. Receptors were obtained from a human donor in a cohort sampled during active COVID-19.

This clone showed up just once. The CDR3 DNA reads TGTGCCAGCAGTTTCGCACCGGTCTATGGCTACACCTTC. As protein: CASSFAPVYGYTF. The chain uses TRBV28 and TRBJ1-2; D is uncertain. The CDR3 loop spans 13 amino acids. V lost 3 bases, J lost 4 bases, and 9 bases lay in between. CDR1 and CDR2 from the germline V gene are MDHEN and SYDVKM.

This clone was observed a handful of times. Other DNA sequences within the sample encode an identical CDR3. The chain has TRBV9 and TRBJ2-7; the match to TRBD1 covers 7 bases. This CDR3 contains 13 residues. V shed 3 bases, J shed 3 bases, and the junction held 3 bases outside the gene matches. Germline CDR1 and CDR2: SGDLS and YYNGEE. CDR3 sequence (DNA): TGTGCCAGCAGCGAGGGGGCTGGCTACGAGCAGTACTTC. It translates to CASSEGAGYEQYF.

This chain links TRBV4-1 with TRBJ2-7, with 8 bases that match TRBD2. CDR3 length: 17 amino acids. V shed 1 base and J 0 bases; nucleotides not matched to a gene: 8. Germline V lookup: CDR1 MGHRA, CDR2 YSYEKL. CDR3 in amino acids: CASSQVPTGRASYEQYF. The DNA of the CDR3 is TGCGCCAGCAGCCAAGTACCGACCGGGAGGGCCTCCTACGAGCAGTACTTC.

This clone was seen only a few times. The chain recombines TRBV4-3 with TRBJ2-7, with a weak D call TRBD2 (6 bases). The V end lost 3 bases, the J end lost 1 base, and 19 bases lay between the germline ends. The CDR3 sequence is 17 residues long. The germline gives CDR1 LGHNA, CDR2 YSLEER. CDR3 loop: CASSQFHRGKLSYEQYF. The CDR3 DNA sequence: TGCGCCAGCAGCCAGTTCCATCGGGGGAAATTGTCCTACGAGCAGTACTTC.

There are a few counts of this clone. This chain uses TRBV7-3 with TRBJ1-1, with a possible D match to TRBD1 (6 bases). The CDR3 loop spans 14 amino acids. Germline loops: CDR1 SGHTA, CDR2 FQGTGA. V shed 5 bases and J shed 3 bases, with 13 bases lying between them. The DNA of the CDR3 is TGTGCCAGCAGCCCACAGGGCAGGGACACTGAAGCTTTCTTT. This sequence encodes CASSPQGRDTEAFF.

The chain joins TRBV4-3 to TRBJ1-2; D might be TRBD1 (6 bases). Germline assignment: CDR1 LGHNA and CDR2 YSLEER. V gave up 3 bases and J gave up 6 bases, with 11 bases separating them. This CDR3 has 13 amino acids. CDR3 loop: CASSHRGSDGYTF. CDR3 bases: TGCGCCAGCAGCCACAGGGGAAGCGATGGCTACACCTTC.

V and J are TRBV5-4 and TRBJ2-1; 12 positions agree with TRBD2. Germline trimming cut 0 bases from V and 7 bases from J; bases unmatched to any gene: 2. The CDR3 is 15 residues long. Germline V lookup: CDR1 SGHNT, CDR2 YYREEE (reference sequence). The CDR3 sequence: CASSLELAGGNEQFF. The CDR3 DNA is TGTGCCAGCAGCTTGGAACTAGCGGGAGGTAATGAGCAGTTCTTC.

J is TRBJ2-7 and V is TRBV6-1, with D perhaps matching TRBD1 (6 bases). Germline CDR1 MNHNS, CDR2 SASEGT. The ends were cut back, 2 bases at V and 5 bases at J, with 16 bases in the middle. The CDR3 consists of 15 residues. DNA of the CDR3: TGTGCCAGCAGTGAACGAAGGGGGATTCGAGACGAGCAGTACTTC. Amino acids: CASSERRGIRDEQYF.

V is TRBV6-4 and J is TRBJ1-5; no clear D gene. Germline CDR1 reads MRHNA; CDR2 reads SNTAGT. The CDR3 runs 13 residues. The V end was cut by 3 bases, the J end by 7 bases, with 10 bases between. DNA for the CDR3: TGTGCCAGCAGTGATGGCCCCCGACAGCCCCAGCATTTT. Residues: CASSDGPRQPQHF.

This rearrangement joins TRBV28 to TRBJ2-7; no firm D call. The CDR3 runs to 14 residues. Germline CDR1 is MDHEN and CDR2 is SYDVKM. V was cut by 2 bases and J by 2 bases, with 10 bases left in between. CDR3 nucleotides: TGTGCCAGCAGTTTAGATAGTGCGCCCTACGAGCAGTACTTC. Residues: CASSLDSAPYEQYF. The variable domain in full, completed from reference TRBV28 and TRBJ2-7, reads DVKVTQSSRYLVKRTGEKVFLECVQDMDHENMFWYRQDPGLGLRLIYFSYDVKMKEKGDIPEGYSVSREKKERFSLILESASTNQTSMYLCASSLDSAPYEQYFGPGTRLTVT.

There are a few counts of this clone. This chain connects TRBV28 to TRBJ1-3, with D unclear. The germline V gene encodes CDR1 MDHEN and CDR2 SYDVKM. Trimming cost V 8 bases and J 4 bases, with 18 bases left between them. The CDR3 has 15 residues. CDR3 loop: CASFGQWASGNTIYF. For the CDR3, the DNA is TGTGCCAGCTTTGGGCAGTGGGCATCGGGAAACACCATATATTTT. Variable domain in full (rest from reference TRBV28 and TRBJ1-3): DVKVTQSSRYLVKRTGEKVFLECVQDMDHENMFWYRQDPGLGLRLIYFSYDVKMKEKGDIPEGYSVSREKKERFSLILESASTNQTSMYLCASFGQWASGNTIYFGEGSWLTVV.

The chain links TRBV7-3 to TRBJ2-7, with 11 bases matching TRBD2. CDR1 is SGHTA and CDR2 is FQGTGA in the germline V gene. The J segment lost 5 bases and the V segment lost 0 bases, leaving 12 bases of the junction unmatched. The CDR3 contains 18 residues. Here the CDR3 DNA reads TGTGCCAGCAGCTTAACGCCCCTGGCTAGCGGGGGGTCCAACGAGCAGTACTTC. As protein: CASSLTPLASGGSNEQYF.

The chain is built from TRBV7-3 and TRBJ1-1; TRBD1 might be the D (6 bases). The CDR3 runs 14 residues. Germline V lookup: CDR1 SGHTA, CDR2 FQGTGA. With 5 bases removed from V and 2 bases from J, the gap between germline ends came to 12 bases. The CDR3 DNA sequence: TGTGCCAGCAGCCCTGACAGGTACAACACTGAAGCTTTCTTT. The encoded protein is CASSPDRYNTEAFF.

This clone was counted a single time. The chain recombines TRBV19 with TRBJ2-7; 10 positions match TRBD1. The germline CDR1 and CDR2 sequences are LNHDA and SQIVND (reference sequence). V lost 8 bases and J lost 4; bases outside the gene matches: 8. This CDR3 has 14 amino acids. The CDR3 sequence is CASAGTGEGYEQYF. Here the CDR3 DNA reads TGTGCCAGTGCCGGGACAGGGGAAGGATACGAGCAGTACTTC.

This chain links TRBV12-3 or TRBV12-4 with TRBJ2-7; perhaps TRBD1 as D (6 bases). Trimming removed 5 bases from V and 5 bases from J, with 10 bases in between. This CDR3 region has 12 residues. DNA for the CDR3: TGTGCCAGCAGTCCAGGGGTGCACGAGCAGTACTTC. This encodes CASSPGVHEQYF.

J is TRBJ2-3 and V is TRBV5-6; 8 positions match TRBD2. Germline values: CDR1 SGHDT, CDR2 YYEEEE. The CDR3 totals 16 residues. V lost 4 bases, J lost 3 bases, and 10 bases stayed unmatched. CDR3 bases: TGTGCCAGCAGCGACCGGACTAGCACTCGGACAGATACGCAGTATTTT. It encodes CASSDRTSTRTDTQYF.

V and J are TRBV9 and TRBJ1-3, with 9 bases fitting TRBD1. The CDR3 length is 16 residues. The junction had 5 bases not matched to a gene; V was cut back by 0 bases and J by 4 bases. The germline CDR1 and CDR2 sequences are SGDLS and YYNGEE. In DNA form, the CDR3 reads TGTGCCAGCAGCGTAGATACCGGGACAGGGGGAAACACCATATATTTT. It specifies CASSVDTGTGGNTIYF.

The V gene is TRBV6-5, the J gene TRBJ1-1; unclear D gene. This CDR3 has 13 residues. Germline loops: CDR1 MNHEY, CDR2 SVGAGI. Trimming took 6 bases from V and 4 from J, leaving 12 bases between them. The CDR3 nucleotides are TGTGCCAGCAGAGTTTTCCGGGGCACTGAAGCTTTCTTT. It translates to CASRVFRGTEAFF.

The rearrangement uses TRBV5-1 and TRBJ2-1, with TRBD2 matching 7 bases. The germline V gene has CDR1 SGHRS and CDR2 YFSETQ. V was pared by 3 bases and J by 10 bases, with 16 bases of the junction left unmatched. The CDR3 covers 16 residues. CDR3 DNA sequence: TGCGCCAGCAGCTCGGACCCCGGGACTACCTCGTGGGAGCAGTTCTTC. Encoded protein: CASSSDPGTTSWEQFF.

The CDR3 DNA follows: TGCGCCAGCTCCCTCCGGGGGGCTCCTCTCGAGCAGTACTTC. Protein sequence: CASSLRGAPLEQYF. J is TRBJ2-7 and V is TRBV23-1, with D possibly being TRBD2 (7 bases). TRBV23-1 qualifies as an ORF whose function is uncertain. V shed 8 bases and J shed 6 bases, with 20 bases lying between them. The CDR3 consists of 14 residues.

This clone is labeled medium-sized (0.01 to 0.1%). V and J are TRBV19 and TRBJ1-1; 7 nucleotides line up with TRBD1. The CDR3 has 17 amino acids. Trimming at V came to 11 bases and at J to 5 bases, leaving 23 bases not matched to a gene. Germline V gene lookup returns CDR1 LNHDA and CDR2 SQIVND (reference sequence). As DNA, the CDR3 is TGTGCCCCTCATAAGGCCACCAGGGGGTTTAGATTAACTGAAGCTTTCTTT. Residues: CAPHKATRGFRLTEAFF.

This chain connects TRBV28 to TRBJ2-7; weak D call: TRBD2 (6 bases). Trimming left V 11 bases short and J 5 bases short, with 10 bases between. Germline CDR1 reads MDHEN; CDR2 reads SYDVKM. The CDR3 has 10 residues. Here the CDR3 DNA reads TGTGCCGGGGGGACCCACGAGCAGTACTTC. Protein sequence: CAGGTHEQYF.

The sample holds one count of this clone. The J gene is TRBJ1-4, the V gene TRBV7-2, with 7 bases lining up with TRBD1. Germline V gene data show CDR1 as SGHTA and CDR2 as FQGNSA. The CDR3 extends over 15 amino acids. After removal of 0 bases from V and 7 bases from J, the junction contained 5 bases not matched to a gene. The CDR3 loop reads CASSLAGDSFEKLFF. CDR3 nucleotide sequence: TGTGCCAGCAGCTTAGCGGGGGACAGTTTTGAAAAACTGTTTTTT.

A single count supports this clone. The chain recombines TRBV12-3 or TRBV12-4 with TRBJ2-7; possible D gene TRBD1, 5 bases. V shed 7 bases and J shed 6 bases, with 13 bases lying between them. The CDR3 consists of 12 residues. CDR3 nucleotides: TGTGCCAGCAATTGGGGCAGTGGCGAGCAGTACTTC. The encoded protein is CASNWGSGEQYF.

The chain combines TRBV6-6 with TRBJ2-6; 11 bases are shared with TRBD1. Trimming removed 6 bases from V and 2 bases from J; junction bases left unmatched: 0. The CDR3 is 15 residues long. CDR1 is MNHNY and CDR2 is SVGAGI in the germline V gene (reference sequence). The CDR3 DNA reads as TGTGCCAGCAGGGGACAGGGGGCTGGGGCCAACGTCCTGACTTTC. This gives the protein CASRGQGAGANVLTF.